This T cell receptor (beta chain) was captured by sequencing in a study of T cell responses to AZD1222 COVID-19 vaccine. V was cut by 0 bases and J by 4 bases, with 16 bases left in between. CDR3 size: 16 residues. Germline V gene lookup returns CDR1 SGDLS and CDR2 YYNGEE. About this clone: Antigen specificity is unknown.

Profiled with immunoSEQ multiplex PCR; TCRdb holds only in-frame clones, not every one. The repertoire has approximately 100,000 clones, around nine tenths of them found once; the top ten carry less than 3.5%. General study results and limits: The study reported that nearly half of spike-specific TCRs target unmutated variant regions.

The sequences come from peripheral blood, collected on day 0 of AZD1222 vaccination. This TCR was sampled from an adult in good health. The chain carries TRBV9 and TRBJ1-2; D perhaps matches TRBD1 (6 bases). This CDR3 is CASSVGGQGKIYGYTF. CDR3 DNA: TGTGCCAGCAGCGTAGGGGGGCAGGGGAAGATCTATGGCTACACCTTC.